These T cell receptor beta chains were read from a single sample in a study of metastatic and nonmetastatic thyroid tumors. TCRdb redid the clone calls on the PCR reads using MiXCR. Among around 18,000 clones listed, about 30% were seen once. The sample comprised tumor tissue. The receptors were gathered from a male donor with papillary thyroid cancer or a benign thyroid nodule (not recorded which). Some clones in this sample may be carry-over from other donors' samples. Each CDR3 is given with its conserved first and last residue. Expanded clones are given a class, and other clones once, few, many or no size at all.

clone size,J gene,V gene,CDR3 protein
many,TRBJ2-1,TRBV6-1,CASSEEAGGYNEQFF
NA,TRBJ2-2,TRBV6-1,CASSPGEGRTRELSF
many,TRBJ2-1,TRBV20-1,CGAISGSIYNEQFF
NA,TRBJ1-3,TRBV12-3/TRBV12-4,CASSGGWAGNTIYF
NA,TRBJ2-7,TRBV20-1,CSAVLAGDYEQYF
NA,TRBJ2-7,TRBV2,CAIKLMAVSSYEQYF
NA,TRBJ2-3,TRBV20-1,CSARASGGKDTQYF
many,TRBJ2-7,TRBV6-1,CASRPGTGAYEQYF
NA,TRBJ1-1,TRBV6-5,CASTSTGCWTEAFF
NA,TRBJ2-2,TRBV11-1,CASSLGGAGTGELFF
NA,TRBJ1-3,TRBV15,CATREGQGHSGNTIYF
NA,TRBJ2-1,TRBV20-1,CSARTSGAYNEQFF
NA,TRBJ1-6,TRBV5-1,CASSPDPLNSPLHF
NA,TRBJ2-7,TRBV18,CASSSREIYDQYF
medium-sized,TRBJ2-7,TRBV2,CASIKSQIKSYEQYF
few,TRBJ1-1,TRBV2,CASSVPGLTGAEAFF
NA,TRBJ2-2,TRBV2,CASSAFGLAGNTGELFF
medium-sized,TRBJ2-1,TRBV5-1,CASSVGTLNNEQFF
NA,TRBJ2-1,TRBV20-1,CSARVLAGNEQFF
few,TRBJ1-1,TRBV28,CASSLSQGQRREAFF
medium-sized,TRBJ1-5,TRBV6-1,CASSPTGGHNQPQHF
NA,TRBJ1-1,TRBV6-5,CASSYNNYGGMSMTFF
few,TRBJ2-7,TRBV6-2/TRBV6-3,CASSYGRLTYEQYF
few,TRBJ2-7,TRBV28,CASSYGLGEQYF
many,TRBJ2-7,TRBV29-1,CSVEDPQGPREQYF
few,TRBJ1-6,TRBV6-1,CASKDGSPLHF
many,TRBJ2-5,TRBV7-9,CASSPRTGSQETQYF
medium-sized,TRBJ1-5,TRBV20-1,CSARQGGQPQHF